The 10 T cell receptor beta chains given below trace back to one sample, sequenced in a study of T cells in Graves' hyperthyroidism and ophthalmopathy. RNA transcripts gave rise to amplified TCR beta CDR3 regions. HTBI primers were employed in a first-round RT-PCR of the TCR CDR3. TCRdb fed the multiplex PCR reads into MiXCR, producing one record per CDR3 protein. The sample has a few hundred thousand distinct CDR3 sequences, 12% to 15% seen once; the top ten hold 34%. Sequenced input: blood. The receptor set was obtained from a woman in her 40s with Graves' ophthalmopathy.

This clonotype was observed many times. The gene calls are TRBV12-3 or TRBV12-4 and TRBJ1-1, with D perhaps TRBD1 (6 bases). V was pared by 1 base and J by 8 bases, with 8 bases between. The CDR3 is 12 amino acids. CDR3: CASSLVGQEAFF. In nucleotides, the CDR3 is TGTGCCAGCAGTTTAGTAGGACAGGAAGCTTTCTTT.

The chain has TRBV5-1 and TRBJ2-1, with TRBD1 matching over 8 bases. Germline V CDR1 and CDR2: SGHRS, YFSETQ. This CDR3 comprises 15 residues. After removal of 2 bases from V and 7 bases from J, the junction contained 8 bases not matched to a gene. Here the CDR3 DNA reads TGCGCCAGCAGCTTCCAGACAGGGGTAATGAATGAGCAGTTCTTC. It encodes CASSFQTGVMNEQFF.

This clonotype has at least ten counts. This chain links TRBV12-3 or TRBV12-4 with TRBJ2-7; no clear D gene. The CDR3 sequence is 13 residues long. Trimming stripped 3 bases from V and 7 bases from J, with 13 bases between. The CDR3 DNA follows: TGTGCCAGCAGTTTTCGCCGATTTTGGGAGCAGTACTTC. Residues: CASSFRRFWEQYF.

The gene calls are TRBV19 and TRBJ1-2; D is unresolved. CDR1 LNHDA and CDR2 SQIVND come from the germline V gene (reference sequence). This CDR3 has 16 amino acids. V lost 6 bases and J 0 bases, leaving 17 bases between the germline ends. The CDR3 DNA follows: TGTGCCAGTAGGGAAGCCTTGAGGAGTCCTAACTATGGCTACACCTTC. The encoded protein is CASREALRSPNYGYTF.

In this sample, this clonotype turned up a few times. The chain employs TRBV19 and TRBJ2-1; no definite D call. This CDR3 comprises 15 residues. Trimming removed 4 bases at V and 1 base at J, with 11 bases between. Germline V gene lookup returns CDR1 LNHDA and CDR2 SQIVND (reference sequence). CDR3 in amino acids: CASSKGSWSYNEQFF. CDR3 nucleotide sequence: TGTGCCAGTAGTAAAGGTAGCTGGTCCTACAATGAGCAGTTCTTC.

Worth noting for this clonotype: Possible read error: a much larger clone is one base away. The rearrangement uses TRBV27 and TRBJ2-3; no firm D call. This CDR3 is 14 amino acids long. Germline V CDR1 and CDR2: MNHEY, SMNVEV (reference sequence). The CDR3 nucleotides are TGTACCAGCAGTCAACAAGTTAGCACAGATACGCAGTATTTT. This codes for CTSSQQVSTDTQYF.

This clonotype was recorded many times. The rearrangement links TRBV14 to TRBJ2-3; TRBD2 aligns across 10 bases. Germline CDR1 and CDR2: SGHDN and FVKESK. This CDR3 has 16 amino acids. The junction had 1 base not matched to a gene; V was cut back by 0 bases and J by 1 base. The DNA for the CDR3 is TGTGCCAGCAGCCAAGAACTAGCGGGACGCACAGATACGCAGTATTTT. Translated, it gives CASSQELAGRTDTQYF.

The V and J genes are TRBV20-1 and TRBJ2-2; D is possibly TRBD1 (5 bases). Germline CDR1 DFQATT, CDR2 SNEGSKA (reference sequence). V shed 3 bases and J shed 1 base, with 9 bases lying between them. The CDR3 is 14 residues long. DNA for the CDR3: TGCAGTGCTAGCCCCGGACAGAACACCGGGGAGCTGTTTTTT. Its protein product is CSASPGQNTGELFF.

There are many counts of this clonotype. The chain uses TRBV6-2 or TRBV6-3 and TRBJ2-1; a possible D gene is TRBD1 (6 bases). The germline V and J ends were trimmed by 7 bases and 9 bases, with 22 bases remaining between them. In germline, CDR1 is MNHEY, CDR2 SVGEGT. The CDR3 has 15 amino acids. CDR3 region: CASIPRPGTSTEQFF. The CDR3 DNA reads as TGTGCCAGCATCCCCCGCCCCGGGACAAGTACTGAGCAGTTCTTC.

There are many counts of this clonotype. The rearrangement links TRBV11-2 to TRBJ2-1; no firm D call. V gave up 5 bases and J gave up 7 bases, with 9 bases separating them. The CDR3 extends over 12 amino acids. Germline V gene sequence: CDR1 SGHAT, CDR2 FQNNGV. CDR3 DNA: TGTGCCAGCAGCACCCATGAGAATGAGCAGTTCTTC. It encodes CASSTHENEQFF.